This T cell receptor (beta chain) originates from a study of T cells in tumors after PD-1 blockade. Looking at the study overall: During anti-PD-1 treatment, some patients continued daily vismodegib 150 mg.

The CDR3 runs 17 residues. Germline V CDR1 and CDR2: SEHNR, FQNEAQ (reference sequence). V was pared by 5 bases and J by 2 bases, with 20 bases between. Profiling relied on immunoSEQ multiplex PCR, and the TCRdb table lists in-frame clones only, not all of them. The sample gives approximately 60,000 clones, roughly 70% of which show up once; approximately 4.5% is in the top ten. This rearrangement joins TRBV7-9 to TRBJ2-3; maybe TRBD1 (6 bases). This specimen consisted of PBMCs, obtained after anti-PD-1 treatment. This receptor was taken from a human donor with basal cell carcinoma. The CDR3: CASSRSSAGAITDTQYF. The CDR3 coding sequence is TGTGCCAGCAGCCGAAGCTCTGCAGGGGCTATCACAGATACGCAGTATTTT.